Presented here are 19 T cell receptor beta chains from one specimen sequenced in a study of cytomegalovirus exposure and HLA in healthy donors. The PCR ran on 60 Vbeta and 13 Jbeta primers. This table comes from immunoSEQ multiplex PCR, and its TCRdb copy is limited to in-frame clones, with some not included. In the table there are 150,000 or so clones, 75% to 80% of which are singletons. Source material: PBMCs. These receptors all stem from a woman in her forties or fifties in good health and CMV-seropositive.

J is TRBJ1-3 and V is TRBV5-6; D gene unclear. This CDR3 spans 14 amino acids. Trimming took off 3 bases at V and 4 bases at J, with 11 bases between the two ends. CDR1 and CDR2 (germline): SGHDT, YYEEEE. The CDR3 protein is CASSSNRGGNTIYF. The CDR3 DNA is TGTGCCAGCAGCTCCAACAGAGGGGGAAACACCATATATTTT.

This rearrangement joins TRBV25-1 to TRBJ1-4; D unresolved. The CDR3 loop spans 14 amino acids. The germline V gene has CDR1 MGHDK and CDR2 SYGVNS. Deletions cut 3 bases from V and 2 bases from J, with 7 bases between. The CDR3 reads CASSDQWTNEKLFF. CDR3 nucleotides: TGTGCCAGCAGTGACCAGTGGACTAATGAAAAACTGTTTTTT.

This clone appeared once. This chain joins TRBV10-3 and TRBJ1-5; 8 nucleotides align to TRBD1. Germline loops: CDR1 ENHRY, CDR2 SYGVKD. V gave up 3 bases and J gave up 6 bases; unmatched junction bases: 4. The CDR3 extends over 14 amino acids. The CDR3 nucleotides are TGTGCCATCAGTGAAGGACAGGGTGGTCAGCCCCAGCATTTT. It is translated as CAISEGQGGQPQHF.

The chain joins TRBV4-3 to TRBJ2-4; D perhaps matches TRBD2 (6 bases). V lost 1 base and J 6 bases, leaving 13 bases between the germline ends. CDR1 LGHNA and CDR2 YSLEER come from the germline V gene. The CDR3 sequence is 15 residues long. The CDR3 sequence is CASSQVGQGLNIQYF. In nucleotides, the CDR3 is TGCGCCAGCAGCCAAGTAGGTCAGGGACTAAACATTCAGTACTTC.

The chain links TRBV11-2 to TRBJ2-5, with TRBD2 identical over 7 bases. The junction had 9 bases not matched to a gene; V was cut back by 4 bases and J by 4 bases. There are 15 residues in the CDR3. Germline CDR1 SGHAT, CDR2 FQNNGV. CDR3 DNA sequence: TGTGCCAGCAGCTCGGGTGGGGCGGGGGTAGAGACCCAGTACTTC. Amino acids: CASSSGGAGVETQYF. Full variable domain (missing parts from reference TRBV11-2 and TRBJ2-5): EAGVAQSPRYKIIEKRQSVAFWCNPISGHATLYWYQQILGQGPKLLIQFQNNGVVDDSQLPKDRFSAERLKGVDSTLKIQPAKLEDSAVYLCASSSGGAGVETQYFGPGTRLLVL.

The gene calls are TRBV21-1 and TRBJ2-3; TRBD2, as called in the table, went unchecked against the DNA. TRBV21-1 is flagged as a pseudogene. The CDR3 is made up of 13 amino acids. Here the CDR3 reads CASSRRITDTQYF. The CDR3 coding sequence is TGTGCCAGCAGCAGGAGAATCACAGATACGCAGTATTTT.

The gene calls are TRBV7-9 and TRBJ1-2; 9 positions match TRBD1. Trimming removed 5 bases from V and 1 base from J; junction bases left unmatched: 5. The CDR3 is made up of 15 amino acids. Per the germline V gene, CDR1 is SEHNR and CDR2 is FQNEAQ (reference sequence). CDR3 residues: CASSLETGGNYGYTF. The CDR3 DNA reads TGTGCCAGCAGCCTAGAGACAGGGGGTAACTATGGCTACACCTTC.

This clone occurred a few times. The J gene is TRBJ2-1, the V gene TRBV5-5; D gene unclear. The CDR3 sequence is 11 residues long. Germline CDR1 is SGHKS and CDR2 is YYEKEE (reference sequence). V was trimmed by 1 base and J by 8 bases, leaving 4 bases between them. This chain's CDR3 is CASSLIDEQFF. The CDR3, as DNA: TGTGCCAGCAGCTTGATAGATGAGCAGTTCTTC.

The genes are TRBV7-6 and TRBJ2-3; unclear D gene. Germline CDR1 is SGHVS and CDR2 is FNYEAQ. The CDR3 sequence is 14 residues long. With 0 bases removed from V and 3 bases from J, the gap between germline ends came to 7 bases. The CDR3 DNA sequence: TGTGCCAGCAGCTTAGCGGGCCCGACAGATACGCAGTATTTT. This encodes CASSLAGPTDTQYF. Complete variable domain (other parts from reference TRBV7-6 and TRBJ2-3): GAGVSQSPRYKVTKRGQDVALRCDPISGHVSLYWYRQALGQGPEFLTYFNYEAQQDKSGLPNDRFSAERPEGSISTLTIQRTEQRDSAMYRCASSLAGPTDTQYFGPGTRLTVL.

The chain is built from TRBV5-8 and TRBJ2-1, with D possibly being TRBD1 (5 bases). This CDR3 has 16 amino acids. Germline V CDR1 and CDR2: SGHTS, YDEGEE. V shed 1 base and J shed 4 bases, with 15 bases lying between them. As DNA, the CDR3 is TGTGCCAGCAGCTTGTCGAGAGACAGCCCTTACAATGAGCAGTTCTTC. Translated: CASSLSRDSPYNEQFF.

The chain recombines TRBV28 with TRBJ1-4; D is unclear. The germline V gene encodes CDR1 MDHEN and CDR2 SYDVKM. This CDR3 is 12 amino acids long. The V end lost 6 bases, the J end lost 7 bases, and 9 bases lay between the germline ends. For the CDR3, the DNA is TGTGCCAGCAGCCCACTGTCTGAAAAACTGTTTTTT. It translates to CASSPLSEKLFF.

V usage is TRBV5-1 and J usage is TRBJ2-3; 7 bases line up with TRBD1. CDR1 is SGHRS, CDR2 YFSETQ, per germline. The ends lost 4 bases at V and 0 bases at J; junction bases unmatched: 8. There are 16 residues in the CDR3. The CDR3 nucleotides are TGCGCCAGCAGCCGTGGGACAGAGACTAGCACAGATACGCAGTATTTT. It codes for CASSRGTETSTDTQYF. Filled out from reference TRBV5-1 and TRBJ2-3, the complete variable domain reads KAGVTQTPRYLIKTRGQQVTLSCSPISGHRSVSWYQQTPGQGLQFLFEYFSETQRNKGNFPGRFSGRQFSNSRSEMNVSTLELGDSALYLCASSRGTETSTDTQYFGPGTRLTVL.

J is TRBJ1-1 and V is TRBV7-7, with a possible D match to TRBD1 (6 bases). The CDR3 is made up of 11 amino acids. Germline-derived CDR1 and CDR2 are SSHAT and FNYEAQ (reference sequence). This chain's CDR3 is CAILQGTEAFF. DNA for the CDR3: TGTGCGATATTACAGGGCACTGAAGCTTTCTTT.

The chain employs TRBV18 and TRBJ2-3; D is undetermined. The germline V gene has CDR1 KGHSH and CDR2 LQKENI. V was shortened by 0 bases and J by 0 bases, with 4 bases between the two germline ends. CDR3 length: 14 residues. CDR3 DNA sequence: TGTGCCAGCTCACCACCCGGTAGCACAGATACGCAGTATTTT. Its translation is CASSPPGSTDTQYF.

The chain has TRBV10-3 and TRBJ1-2, with 7 nucleotides matching TRBD1. The germline V gene encodes CDR1 ENHRY and CDR2 SYGVKD. The junction had 9 bases not matched to a gene; V was cut back by 3 bases and J by 2 bases. The CDR3 is 16 residues long. CDR3 residues: CAISDGTASTNYGYTF. The DNA of the CDR3 is TGTGCCATCAGTGATGGGACAGCTAGCACAAACTATGGCTACACCTTC.

The genes are TRBV27 and TRBJ1-4; 7 bases match TRBD1. The germline CDR1 and CDR2 sequences are MNHEY and SMNVEV (reference sequence). This CDR3 is built from 13 residues. Trimming cost V 3 bases and J 8 bases; bases outside gene matches: 3. The CDR3 region has the DNA TGTGCCAGCAGTTTGACAGGGAACGAAAAACTGTTTTTT. Its translation is CASSLTGNEKLFF.

CDR3 sequence reads: CASKPTTSGLTYNEQFF. CDR3 coding DNA: TGTGCCAGCAAGCCCACGACTAGCGGATTGACCTACAATGAGCAGTTCTTC. The chain employs TRBV2 and TRBJ2-1; 9 bases map to TRBD2. The CDR3 totals 17 residues. The V gene end was trimmed by 7 bases and the J gene end by 2 bases; junction bases not matched to a gene: 12. Germline CDR1 is SNHLY and CDR2 is FYNNEI. The full variable domain, in which reference TRBV2 and TRBJ2-1 provide the parts outside the CDR3, is EPEVTQTPSHQVTQMGQEVILRCVPISNHLYFYWYRQILGQKVEFLVSFYNNEISEKSEIFDDQFSVERPDGSNFTLKIRSTKLEDSAMYFCASKPTTSGLTYNEQFFGPGTRLTVL.

The gene calls are TRBV18 and TRBJ2-5; 10 bases align to TRBD2. From germline, CDR1 is KGHSH and CDR2 LQKENI. V lost 4 bases and J lost 6; bases outside the gene matches: 8. CDR3 length: 15 amino acids. The CDR3 is CASSLGTSVSKTQYF. CDR3 coding DNA: TGTGCCAGCTCACTAGGGACTAGCGTTTCTAAGACCCAGTACTTC.

V gene TRBV5-4 combines with J gene TRBJ1-3; no firm D call. Germline assignment: CDR1 SGHNT and CDR2 YYREEE (reference sequence). V was shortened by 0 bases and J by 3 bases, with 13 bases between the two germline ends. The CDR3 runs 16 residues. In nucleotides, the CDR3 is TGTGCCAGCAGCTTGGTTTCCCCCGGTGGTGGAAACACCATATATTTT. This gives the protein CASSLVSPGGGNTIYF. The entire variable domain, with the rest obtained from reference TRBV5-4 and TRBJ1-3, is as follows: ETGVTQSPTHLIKTRGQQVTLRCSSQSGHNTVSWYQQALGQGPQFIFQYYREEENGRGNFPPRFSGLQFPNYSSELNVNALELDDSALYLCASSLVSPGGGNTIYFGEGSWLTVV.